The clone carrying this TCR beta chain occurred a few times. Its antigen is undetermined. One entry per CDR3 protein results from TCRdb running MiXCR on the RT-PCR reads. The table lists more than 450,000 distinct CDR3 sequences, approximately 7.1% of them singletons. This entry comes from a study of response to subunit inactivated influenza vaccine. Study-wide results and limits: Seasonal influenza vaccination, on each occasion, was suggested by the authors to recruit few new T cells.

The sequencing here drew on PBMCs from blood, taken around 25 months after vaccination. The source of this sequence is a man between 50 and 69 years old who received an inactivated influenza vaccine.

The CDR3 DNA sequence: TGTGCCAGTCGAGGACAGGGTTTTTACGAGCAGTACTTC. Amino acids: CASRGQGFYEQYF. J is TRBJ2-7 and V is TRBV5-8; 8 nucleotides line up with TRBD1. This CDR3 is 13 amino acids long. Germline assignment: CDR1 SGHTS and CDR2 YDEGEE. J was trimmed by 4 bases and V by 8 bases; bases with no gene match: 8.